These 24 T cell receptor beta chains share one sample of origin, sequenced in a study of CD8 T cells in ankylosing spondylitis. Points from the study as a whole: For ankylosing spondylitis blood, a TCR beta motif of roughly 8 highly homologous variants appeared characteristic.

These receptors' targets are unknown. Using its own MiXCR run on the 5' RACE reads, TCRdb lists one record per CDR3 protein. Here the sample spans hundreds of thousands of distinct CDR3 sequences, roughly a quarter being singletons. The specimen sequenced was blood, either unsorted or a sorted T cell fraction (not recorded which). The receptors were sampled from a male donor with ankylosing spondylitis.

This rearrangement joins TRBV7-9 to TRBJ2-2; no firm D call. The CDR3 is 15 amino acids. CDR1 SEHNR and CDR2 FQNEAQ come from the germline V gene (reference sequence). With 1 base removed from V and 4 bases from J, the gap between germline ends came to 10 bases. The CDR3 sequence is CASSLEPALTGELFF. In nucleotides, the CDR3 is TGTGCCAGCAGCTTAGAGCCAGCCCTCACCGGGGAGCTGTTTTTT.

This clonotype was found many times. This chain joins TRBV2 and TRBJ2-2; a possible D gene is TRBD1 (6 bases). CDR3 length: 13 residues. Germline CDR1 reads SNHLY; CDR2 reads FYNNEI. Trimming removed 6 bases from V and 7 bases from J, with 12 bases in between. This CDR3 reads CASRHTGSGELFF. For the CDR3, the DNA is TGTGCCAGCAGACACACAGGGAGCGGGGAGCTGTTTTTT.

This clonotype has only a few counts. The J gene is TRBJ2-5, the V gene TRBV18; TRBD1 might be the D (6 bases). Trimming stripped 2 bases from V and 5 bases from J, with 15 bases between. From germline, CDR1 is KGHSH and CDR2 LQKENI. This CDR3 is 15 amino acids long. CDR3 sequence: CASSPRQVLRETQYF. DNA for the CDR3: TGTGCCAGCTCACCAAGACAGGTCCTCCGGGAGACCCAGTACTTC.

CDR3 bases: TGCGCCAGCAGTGAGTCGCCGGACTTCGAGCAGTACTTC. It translates to CASSESPDFEQYF. The J gene is TRBJ2-7, the V gene TRBV10-1; a weak D match, TRBD2 (5 bases). CDR3 length: 13 amino acids. The V gene's germline CDR1 is WNHNN and CDR2 SYGVQD (reference sequence). Trimming took off 0 bases at V and 6 bases at J, with 9 bases between the two ends.

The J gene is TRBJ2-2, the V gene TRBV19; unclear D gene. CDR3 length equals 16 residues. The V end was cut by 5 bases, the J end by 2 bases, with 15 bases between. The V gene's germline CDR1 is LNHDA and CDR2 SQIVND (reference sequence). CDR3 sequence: CASSRGVVGNTGELFF. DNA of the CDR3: TGTGCCAGTAGTCGAGGTGTAGTCGGAAACACCGGGGAGCTGTTTTTT.

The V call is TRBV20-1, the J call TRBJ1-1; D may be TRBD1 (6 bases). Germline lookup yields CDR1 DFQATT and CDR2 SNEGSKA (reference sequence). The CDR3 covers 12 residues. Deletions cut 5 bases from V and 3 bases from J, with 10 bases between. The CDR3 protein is CSAGGTYTEAFF. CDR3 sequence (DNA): TGCAGTGCTGGGGGGACATACACTGAAGCTTTCTTT.

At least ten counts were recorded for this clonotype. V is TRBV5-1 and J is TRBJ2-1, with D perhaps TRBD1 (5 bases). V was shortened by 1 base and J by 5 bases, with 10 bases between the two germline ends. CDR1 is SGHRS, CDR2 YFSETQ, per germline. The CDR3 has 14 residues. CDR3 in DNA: TGCGCCAGCAGCTTGACCTCACAGGACAATGAGCAGTTCTTC. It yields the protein CASSLTSQDNEQFF.

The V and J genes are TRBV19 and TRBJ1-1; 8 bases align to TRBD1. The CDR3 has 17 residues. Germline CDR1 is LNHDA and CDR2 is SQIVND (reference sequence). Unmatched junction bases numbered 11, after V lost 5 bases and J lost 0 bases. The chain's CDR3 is CASSSPTGGVVNTEAFF. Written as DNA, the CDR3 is TGTGCCAGTAGTTCCCCCACAGGGGGAGTTGTGAACACTGAAGCTTTCTTT.

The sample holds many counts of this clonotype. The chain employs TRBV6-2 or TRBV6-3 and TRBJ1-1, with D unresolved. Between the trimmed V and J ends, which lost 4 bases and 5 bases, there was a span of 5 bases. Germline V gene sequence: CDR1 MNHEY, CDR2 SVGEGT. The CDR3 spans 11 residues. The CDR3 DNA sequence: TGTGCCAGCAGTTGGCAGACTGAAGCTTTCTTT. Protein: CASSWQTEAFF.

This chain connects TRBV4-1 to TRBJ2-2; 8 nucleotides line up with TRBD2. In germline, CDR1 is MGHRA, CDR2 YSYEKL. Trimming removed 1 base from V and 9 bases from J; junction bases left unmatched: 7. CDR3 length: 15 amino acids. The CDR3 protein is CASSQGLATRRELFF. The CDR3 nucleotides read TGCGCCAGCAGCCAAGGACTAGCGACTCGACGGGAGCTGTTTTTT.

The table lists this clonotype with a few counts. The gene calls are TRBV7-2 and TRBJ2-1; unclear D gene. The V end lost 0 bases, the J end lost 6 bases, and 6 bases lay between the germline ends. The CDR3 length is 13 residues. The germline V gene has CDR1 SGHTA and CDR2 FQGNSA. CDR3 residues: CASSLAKSNEQFF. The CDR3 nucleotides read TGTGCCAGCAGCTTAGCGAAGAGCAATGAGCAGTTCTTC.

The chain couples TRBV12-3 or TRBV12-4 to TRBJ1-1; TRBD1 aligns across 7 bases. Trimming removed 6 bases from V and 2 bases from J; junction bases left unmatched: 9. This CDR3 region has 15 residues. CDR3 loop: CASRHRTGLNTEAFF. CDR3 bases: TGTGCCAGCAGACATAGGACAGGTTTAAACACTGAAGCTTTCTTT.

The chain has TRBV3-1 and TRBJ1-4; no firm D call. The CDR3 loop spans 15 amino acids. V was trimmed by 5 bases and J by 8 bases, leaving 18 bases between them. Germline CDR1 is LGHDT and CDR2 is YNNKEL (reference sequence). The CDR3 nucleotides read TGTGCCAGCAGCTCTCAAACACGACCTCAGGAAAAACTGTTTTTT. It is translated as CASSSQTRPQEKLFF.

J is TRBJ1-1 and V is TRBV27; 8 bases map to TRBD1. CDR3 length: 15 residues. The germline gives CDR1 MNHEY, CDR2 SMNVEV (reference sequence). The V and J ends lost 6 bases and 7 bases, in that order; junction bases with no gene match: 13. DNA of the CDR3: TGTGCCAGCAGCCTCAGGGGGCCAGACCCTTTTGAAGCTTTCTTT. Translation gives CASSLRGPDPFEAFF.

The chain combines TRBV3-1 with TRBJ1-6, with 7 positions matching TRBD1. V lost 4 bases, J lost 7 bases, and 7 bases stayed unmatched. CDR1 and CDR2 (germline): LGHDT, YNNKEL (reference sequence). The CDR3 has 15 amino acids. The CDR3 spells CASSPGGQSNSPLHF. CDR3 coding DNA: TGTGCCAGCAGCCCCGGGGGACAGTCGAATTCACCCCTCCACTTT.

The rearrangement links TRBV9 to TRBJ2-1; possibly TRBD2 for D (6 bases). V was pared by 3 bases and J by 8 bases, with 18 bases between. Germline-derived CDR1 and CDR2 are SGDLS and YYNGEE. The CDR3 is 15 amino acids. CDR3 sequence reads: CASSDGTGRWYEQFF. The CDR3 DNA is TGTGCCAGCAGCGACGGGACTGGGAGATGGTATGAGCAGTTCTTC.

Here the CDR3 reads CASSPGGRGKFF. CDR3 DNA sequence: TGTGCCAGCAGTCCAGGGGGCCGGGGGAAGTTCTTC. V usage is TRBV12-3 or TRBV12-4 and J usage is TRBJ2-1; TRBD1 agrees at 8 bases. The CDR3 consists of 12 residues. The junction had 8 bases not matched to a gene; V was cut back by 5 bases and J by 14 bases.

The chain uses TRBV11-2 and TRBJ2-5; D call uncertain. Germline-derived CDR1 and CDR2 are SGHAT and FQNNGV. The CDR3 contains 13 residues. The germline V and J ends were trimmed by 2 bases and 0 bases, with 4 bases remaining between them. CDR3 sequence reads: CASSLLHQETQYF. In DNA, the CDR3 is TGTGCCAGCAGCTTACTACACCAAGAGACCCAGTACTTC.

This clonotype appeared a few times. DNA of the CDR3: TGTGCCAGCAGTCCCCGGGTAGCGAGAGAGACCCAGTACTTC. Translated, it gives CASSPRVARETQYF. The genes are TRBV12-3 or TRBV12-4 and TRBJ2-5; perhaps TRBD2 as D (5 bases). V lost 5 bases to trimming and J lost 4 bases, with 14 bases between them. The CDR3 has 14 amino acids.

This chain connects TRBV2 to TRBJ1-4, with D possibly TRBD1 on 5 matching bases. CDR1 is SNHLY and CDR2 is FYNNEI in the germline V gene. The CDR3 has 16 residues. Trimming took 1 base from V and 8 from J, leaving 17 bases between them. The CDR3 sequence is CASSEESAGAGEKLFF. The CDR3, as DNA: TGTGCCAGCAGTGAAGAGTCTGCCGGGGCCGGCGAAAAACTGTTTTTT.

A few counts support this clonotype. In nucleotides, the CDR3 is TGCAGCGCCGAGAAGGAGACACAGGGTGACTATGGCTACACCTTC. Its protein is CSAEKETQGDYGYTF. The chain combines TRBV29-1 with TRBJ1-2; maybe TRBD1 (6 bases). The germline CDR1 and CDR2 sequences are SQVTM and ANQGSEA. This CDR3 contains 15 residues. Trimming cost V 7 bases and J 3 bases, with 21 bases left between them.

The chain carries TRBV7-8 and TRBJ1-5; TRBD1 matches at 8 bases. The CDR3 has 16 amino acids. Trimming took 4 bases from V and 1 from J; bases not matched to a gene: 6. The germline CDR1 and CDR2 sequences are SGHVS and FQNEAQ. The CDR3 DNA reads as TGTGCCAGCAGCTCTACGGGACAGGCGAGCAATCAGCCCCAGCATTTT. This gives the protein CASSSTGQASNQPQHF.

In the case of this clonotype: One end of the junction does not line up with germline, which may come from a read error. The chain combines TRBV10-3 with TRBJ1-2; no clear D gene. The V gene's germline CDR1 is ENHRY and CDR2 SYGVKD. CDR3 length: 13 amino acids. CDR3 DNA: TGTGCCATCACTGAGGAGACTGGGGTTGGCTACACCTTC. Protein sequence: CAITEETGVGYTF.

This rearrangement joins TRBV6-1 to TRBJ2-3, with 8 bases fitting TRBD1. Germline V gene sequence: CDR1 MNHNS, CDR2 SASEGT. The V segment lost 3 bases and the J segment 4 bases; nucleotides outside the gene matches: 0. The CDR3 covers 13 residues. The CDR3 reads CASSEGQADTQYF. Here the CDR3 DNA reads TGTGCCAGCAGTGAGGGACAGGCAGATACGCAGTATTTT.